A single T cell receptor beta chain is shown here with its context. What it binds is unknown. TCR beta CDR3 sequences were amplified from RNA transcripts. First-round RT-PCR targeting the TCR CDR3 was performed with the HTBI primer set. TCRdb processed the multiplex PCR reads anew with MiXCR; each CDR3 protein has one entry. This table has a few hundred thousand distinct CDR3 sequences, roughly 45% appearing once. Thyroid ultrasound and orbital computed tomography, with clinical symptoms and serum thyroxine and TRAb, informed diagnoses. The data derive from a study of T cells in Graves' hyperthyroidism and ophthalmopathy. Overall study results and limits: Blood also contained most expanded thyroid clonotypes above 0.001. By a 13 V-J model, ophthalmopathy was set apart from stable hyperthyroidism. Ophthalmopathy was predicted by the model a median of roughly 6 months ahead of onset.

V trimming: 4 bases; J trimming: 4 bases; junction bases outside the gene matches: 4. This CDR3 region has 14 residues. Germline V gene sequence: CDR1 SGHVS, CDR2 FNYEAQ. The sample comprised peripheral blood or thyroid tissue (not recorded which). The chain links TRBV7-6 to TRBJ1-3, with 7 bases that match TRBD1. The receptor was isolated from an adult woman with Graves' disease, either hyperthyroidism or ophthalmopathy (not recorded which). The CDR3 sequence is CASSSGTDGNTIYF. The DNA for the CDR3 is TGTGCCAGCAGCTCCGGGACAGACGGAAACACCATATATTTT.